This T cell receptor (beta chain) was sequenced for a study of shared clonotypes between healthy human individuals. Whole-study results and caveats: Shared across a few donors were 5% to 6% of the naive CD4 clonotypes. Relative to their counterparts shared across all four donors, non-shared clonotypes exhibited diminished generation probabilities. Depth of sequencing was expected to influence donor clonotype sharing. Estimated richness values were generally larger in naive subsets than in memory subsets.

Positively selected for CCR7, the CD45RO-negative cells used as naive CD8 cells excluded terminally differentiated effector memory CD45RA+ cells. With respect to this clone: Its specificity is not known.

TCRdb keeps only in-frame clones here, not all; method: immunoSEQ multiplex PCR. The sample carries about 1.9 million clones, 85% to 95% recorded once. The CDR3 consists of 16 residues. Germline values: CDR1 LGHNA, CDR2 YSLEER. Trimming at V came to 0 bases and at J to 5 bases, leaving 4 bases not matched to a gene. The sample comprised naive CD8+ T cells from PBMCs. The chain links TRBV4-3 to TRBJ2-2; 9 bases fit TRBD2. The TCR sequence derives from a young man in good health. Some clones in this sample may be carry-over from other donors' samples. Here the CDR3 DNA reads TGCGCCAGCAGCCAAGATTTAGCGGGAGCTACCGGGGAGCTGTTTTTT. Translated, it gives CASSQDLAGATGELFF.